The source of this T cell receptor (beta chain) is a study of cytomegalovirus exposure and HLA in healthy donors (dated by TCRdb to 2015 to 2018). Describing the broader study: According to an earlier analysis of a few hundred of the donors, about 179 million T cells yielded roughly 110 million unique TCR beta sequences and 276 Gb of sequence data. Around 320 gigabases of sequencing data and tens of millions of unique TCR sequences were included in an early release covering several hundred HLA-typed donors. Among the roughly 370 genotyped donors, around 81% belonged to the genetic ancestry cluster associated with self-reported Caucasian donors. The study aimed to test whether signatures of past pathogen exposure could be identified by cataloging public T cell receptors. The T cell repertoires of several hundred subjects were profiled by immunosequencing and related to cytomegalovirus serostatus. Along with the approximately 670-subject first cohort, a separate validation cohort of 120 different subjects was used. To predict cytomegalovirus infection status, the study combined high-throughput TCR immunosequencing, statistical association of individual TCRs with disease status, and machine learning. In a later analysis, previously published TCR beta repertoires from some 640 donors were re-analyzed and high-resolution HLA genotyping was added so that TCR occurrence patterns could be studied. In the later analysis, no new phenotypic data were used to find candidate immune exposures; instead, reliance was placed on TCR beta sequences and their occurrence across donors. An earlier analysis of roughly 600 of the donors used high-throughput TCR beta sequencing to judge whether each TCR beta V gene segment behaved as functional or pseudogenic. Donor age, sex, ethnicity and CMV serostatus were compiled alongside the repertoire data. In a later genetic analysis, genome-wide SNP genotypes for 398 of the 666 donors were used, and that subset was treated as a discovery cohort. All discovery cohort repertoires had been generated using a single sequencing platform. HLA typing included class I and class II loci at four-digit resolution. Typing coverage varied by locus: about 620-630 donors for A, B, C, DRB1 and DQB1; approximately 520 for DQA1; 600 to 610 for DPA1; around 450 for DPB1. Because of strong linkage in the cohort, a few DR-DQ haplotypes were treated as single units for association and clustering. Among some 400 genotyped donors of the cohort, an average of roughly 230,000 unique TCR beta nucleotide sequences was sequenced per donor, of which roughly 17% were non-productive. The research as a whole found: In a later analysis, the rate of TCR association differed among HLA loci, with DRB1 alleles having the most associated TCRs and HLA-C alleles having the fewest. In an earlier analysis of several hundred of the donors, most TCR beta V segments were observed in productive rearrangements about 90% or about 30% of the time, broadly matching IMGT annotations. A further reported finding was that TCR beta sequences accurately predicted the HLA-A and HLA-B alleles for most subjects in the first cohort. A group of highly shared sequence variants was considered likely to be a technical artifact of the sequencing pipeline. In a later analysis, some 18,000 TCR beta sequences were associated with specific HLA alleles at a false discovery rate of 0.05. A few of the identified cytomegalovirus-associated TCR beta chains were confirmed in vitro to be specific for cytomegalovirus antigens. Only TCR beta chains were sequenced in this cohort, and the absence of alpha or paired-chain data limited detectable features. The presence/absence analyses assumed that sequencing depth was roughly uniform across donors, and that assumption may not be true. A later genetic analysis associated a missense DCLRE1C variant with V-gene and J-gene trimming of TCR beta chains, and an independent cohort replicated the association. A total of about 150 TCR beta chains were listed by the study as associated with cytomegalovirus. Some IMGT-functional V segments, including TRBV6-2 and TRBV6-3, could not be distinguished by the 87-base-pair reads and were therefore excluded. According to the authors, the approach could potentially be generalized to other disease states and immunological phenotypes. Because some donors lacked HLA typing at each locus, the association tests relied only on the typed subset. In a later genetic analysis, fewer N-insertions in productive TCRs were reported among donors in an Asian-associated ancestry cluster than the roughly 640-donor mean. According to a later analysis, most CMV-associated TCR beta chains appeared to be HLA-restricted, and the HLA associations seemed to be driven largely by CMV exposure. In a later analysis, several top co-occurrence clusters were reported to appear linked to parvovirus B19, influenza, CMV and Epstein-Barr virus. Cytomegalovirus status was reported to be diagnosed by the classifier with high specificity and sensitivity in both the original and validation cohorts. When HLA alleles, especially DR and DQ, strongly co-occurred, attributing TCR associations to individual alleles was difficult. Compared with equally common non-associated chains, HLA-associated TCR beta chains in a later analysis were more clonally expanded and had lower generation probabilities. Linkage disequilibrium might explain the correlated functional status among segregating V segments, but an unknown experimental factor could not be ruled out. Most TCR sequences were observed very rarely across donors, whereas some public TCRs were present in many individuals. The earlier analysis of fewer than 750 of the donors excluded 15 to 20 rarely observed V segments, including chromosome 9 orphons, because counts were too low. For the cohort, immune exposure information was limited to CMV serostatus.

The CDR3 goes from the cysteine to the valine over 17 residues. The CDR3 DNA has 51 bases and is translated from base 1. About this clone: It has no known antigen specificity. Within one base of it there is no much larger clone, and no base qualities were kept.

The method was the immunoSEQ multiplex PCR assay. The multiplex PCR relied on a mix of 60 forward primers for TCR Vbeta segments and 13 reverse primers for TCR Jbeta segments. The CDR3 region of rearranged TCR beta genes was amplified from genomic DNA by a multiplex PCR assay. On the Illumina HiSeq System, the amplified TCR beta libraries were sequenced as 87-base-pair reads. Processing in the source paper ran as follows. Across the 700 or so repertoires, a later analysis counted roughly 84 million unique TCR beta chains, roughly 11 million of which were shared by at least two donors. Raw reads were error-corrected and collapsed into unique sequences with a nearest-neighbor algorithm that merged closely related sequences to remove PCR and sequencing errors. CDR3 sequences were aligned to IMGT reference sequences to assign V, D and J gene segments. For a sequence to be retained, a match of at least six nucleotides to both a V gene segment and a J gene segment was required. A rearrangement was called productive if the CDR3 had no stop codons and remained in frame with V and J, and every other rearrangement was called non-productive. CDR3 was defined by IMGT convention, running from the second conserved V-encoded cysteine to the conserved J-encoded phenylalanine. The earlier analysis of approximately 500 of the donors excluded sequences that lacked an unambiguous match to a single V gene segment. In an earlier analysis of 587 of the donors, a V segment was called functional when productive rearrangements were above 56.7%, and segregating when the standard deviation between donors exceeded 5%. A statistical classification framework was built for diagnosing cytomegalovirus status from the catalog of TCR beta chain sequences. V and J gene assignment, in a later analysis, came from comparing TCR nucleotide sequences with IMGT/GENE-DB human TR gene sequences. The TCRdist pipeline was used in a later analysis to assign CDR3 sequences and most-parsimonious VDJ recombination scenarios. In a later analysis, every TCR beta chain was defined by the combination of its CDR3 amino acid sequence and its V-gene family, and reads without a unique V-gene family were dropped. As a way to deal with suspected cross-contamination and a sequencing artifact, a later analysis dropped hundreds of nucleotide sequences that were highly shared and had low generation probability. A later analysis calculated a clonal expansion index for each public chain from normalized within-repertoire ranks of inferred template counts. In a later analysis, generation probabilities were computed using a VDJ recombination model fitted to out-of-frame rearrangements, and the results were checked against IGoR. Hypergeometric tests were used in a later analysis to score TCR-TCR, TCR-HLA and TCR-CMV co-occurrence, with a repertoire-size bias correction applied to the TCR pairs. A later analysis estimated false discovery rates by permuting HLA or CMV assignments 20 times. In a later analysis, co-occurring TCRs were grouped with DBSCAN, and TCRdist sequence similarity was added when clustering was performed within HLA-allele-positive subsets. For co-occurrence clustering, repertoires with fewer than 30,000 or more than 120,000 public chains were excluded, along with a handful of repertoires with anomalous nucleotide sharing. TCRdb took this table from immuneACCESS and kept in-frame rearrangements with V and J called. Such tables lack part of the clones; where checked against another copy, unresolved V genes explain under half of the gap, and the rest is unexplained. The V and J calls and the clone size are those of that table, but D and trimming were determined from the DNA. In this sample the table shows 75,000 to 100,000 clones, roughly 79% of which occur a single time. Around 0.63% of the sample belongs to the ten largest clones.

The cohort comprised around 700 healthy bone marrow donors. At the time of sampling, every cohort member was nominally healthy, though immune exposures that went unrecorded were likely present. The donor tested CMV seronegative, placing the donor among the 352 seronegative members of the cohort. A peripheral blood sample was provided by each donor, and peripheral blood mononuclear cells were used for TCR beta sequencing. Genomic DNA was extracted from the blood cell samples with the Qiagen DNeasy Blood Extraction Kit. The specimen sequenced was PBMCs. The TCR comes from a man aged 25-40 years in good health and CMV-seronegative. The chain is encoded by TRBV21-1 joined to TRBJ2-7; the table gives TRBD1 as D, unverified against the DNA. TRBV21-1 is recorded as a pseudogene. The nucleotide sequence reads as follows: TGTGCCAGCAGCAAAAGGGATGCCGGGACAGTTGAGTACGAGCAGTACGTC. Translated, this is CASSKRDAGTVEYEQYV.